The entry below describes one T cell receptor (beta chain). Trimming cost V 0 bases and J 6 bases, with 10 bases left between them. The CDR3 is made up of 13 amino acids. Germline CDR1 DFQATT, CDR2 SNEGSKA (reference sequence). This sample is drawn from a study of T cells in Graves' hyperthyroidism and ophthalmopathy. TCR beta CDR3 region amplification was performed from RNA transcripts. First-round RT-PCR targeting the TCR CDR3 was performed with the HTBI primer set. TCRdb re-analysed the multiplex PCR reads in MiXCR, keeping a single row per CDR3 protein. The table lists hundreds of thousands of distinct CDR3 sequences, roughly 20% of them singletons.

The sequence derives from a man aged 25 to 40 with Graves' ophthalmopathy. The chain combines TRBV20-1 with TRBJ2-3; D perhaps matches TRBD2 (5 bases). Input material: blood. CDR3 nucleotide sequence: TGCAGTGCTAGAGATACTAGGAGCGATACGCAGTATTTT. Its protein is CSARDTRSDTQYF.